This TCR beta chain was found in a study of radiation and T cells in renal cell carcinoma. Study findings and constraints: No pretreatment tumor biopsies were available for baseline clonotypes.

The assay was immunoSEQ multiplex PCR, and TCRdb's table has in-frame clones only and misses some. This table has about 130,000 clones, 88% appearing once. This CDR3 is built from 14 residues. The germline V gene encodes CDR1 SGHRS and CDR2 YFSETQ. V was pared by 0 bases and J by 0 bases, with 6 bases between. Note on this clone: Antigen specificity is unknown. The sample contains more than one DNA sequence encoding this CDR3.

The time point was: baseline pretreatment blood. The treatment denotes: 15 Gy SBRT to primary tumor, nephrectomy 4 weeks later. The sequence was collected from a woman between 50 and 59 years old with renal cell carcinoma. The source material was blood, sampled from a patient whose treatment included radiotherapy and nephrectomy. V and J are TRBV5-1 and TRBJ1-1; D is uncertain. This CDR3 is CASSLAGMNTEAFF. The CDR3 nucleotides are TGCGCCAGCAGCTTGGCCGGTATGAACACTGAAGCTTTCTTT.